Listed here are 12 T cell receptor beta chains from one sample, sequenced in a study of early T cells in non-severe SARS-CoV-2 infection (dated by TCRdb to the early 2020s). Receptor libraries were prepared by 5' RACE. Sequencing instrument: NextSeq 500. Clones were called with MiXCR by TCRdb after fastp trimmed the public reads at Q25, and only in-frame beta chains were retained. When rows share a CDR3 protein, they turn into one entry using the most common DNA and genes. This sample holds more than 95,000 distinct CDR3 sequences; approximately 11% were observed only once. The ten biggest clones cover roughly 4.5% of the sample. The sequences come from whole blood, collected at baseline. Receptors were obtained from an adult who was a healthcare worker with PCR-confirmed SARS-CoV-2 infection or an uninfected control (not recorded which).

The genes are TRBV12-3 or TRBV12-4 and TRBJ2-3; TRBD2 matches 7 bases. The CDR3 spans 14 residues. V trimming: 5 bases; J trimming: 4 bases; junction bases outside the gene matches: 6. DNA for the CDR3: TGTGCCAGCAGTCCCCGGGGGGTCGCAGATACGCAGTATTTT. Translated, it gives CASSPRGVADTQYF.

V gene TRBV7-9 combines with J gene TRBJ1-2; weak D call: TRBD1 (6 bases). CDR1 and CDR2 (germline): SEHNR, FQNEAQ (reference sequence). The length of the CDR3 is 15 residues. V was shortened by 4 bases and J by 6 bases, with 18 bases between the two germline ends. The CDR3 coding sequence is TGTGCCAGCAGCTCCTCTCCCGGGGGGGGCGATGGCTACACCTTC. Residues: CASSSSPGGGDGYTF. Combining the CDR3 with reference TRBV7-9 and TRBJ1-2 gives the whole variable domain DTGVSQNPRHKITKRGQNVTFRCDPISEHNRLYWYRQTLGQGPEFLTYFQNEAQLEKSRLLSDRFSAERPKGSFSTLEIQRTEQGDSAMYLCASSSSPGGGDGYTFGSGTRLTVV.

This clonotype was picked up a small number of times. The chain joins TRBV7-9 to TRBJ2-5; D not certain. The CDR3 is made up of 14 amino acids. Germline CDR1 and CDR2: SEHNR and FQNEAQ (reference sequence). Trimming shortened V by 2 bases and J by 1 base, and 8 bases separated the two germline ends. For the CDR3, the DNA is TGTGCCAGCAGCTTATACAGAACCCAAGAGACCCAGTACTTC. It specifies CASSLYRTQETQYF.

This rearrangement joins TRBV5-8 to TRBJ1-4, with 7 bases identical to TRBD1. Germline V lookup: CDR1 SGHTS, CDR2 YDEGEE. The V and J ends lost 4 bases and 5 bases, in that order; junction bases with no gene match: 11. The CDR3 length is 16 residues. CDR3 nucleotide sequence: TGTGCCAGCAGCCTCATGGGGACAGCGAGGAATGAAAAACTGTTTTTT. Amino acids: CASSLMGTARNEKLFF.

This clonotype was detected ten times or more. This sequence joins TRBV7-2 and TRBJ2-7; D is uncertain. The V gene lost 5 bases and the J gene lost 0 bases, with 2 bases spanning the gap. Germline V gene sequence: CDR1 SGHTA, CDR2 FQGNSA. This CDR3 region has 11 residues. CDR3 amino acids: CASSLSYEQYF. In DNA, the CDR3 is TGTGCCAGCAGCCTCTCCTACGAGCAGTACTTC.

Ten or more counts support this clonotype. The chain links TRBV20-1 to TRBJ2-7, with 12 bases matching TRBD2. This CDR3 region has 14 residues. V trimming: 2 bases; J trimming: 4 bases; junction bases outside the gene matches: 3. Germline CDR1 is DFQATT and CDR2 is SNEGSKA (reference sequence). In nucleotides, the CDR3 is TGCAGTGCTAGACTCCTAGCGGGAGGGTACGAGCAGTACTTC. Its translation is CSARLLAGGYEQYF.

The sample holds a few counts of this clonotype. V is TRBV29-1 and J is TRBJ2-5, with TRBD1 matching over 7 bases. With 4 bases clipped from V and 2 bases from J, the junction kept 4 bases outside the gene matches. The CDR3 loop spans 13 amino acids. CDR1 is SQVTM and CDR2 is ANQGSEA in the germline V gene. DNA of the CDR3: TGCAGCGTTGGGCGGACAGGACAAGAGACCCAGTACTTC. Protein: CSVGRTGQETQYF.

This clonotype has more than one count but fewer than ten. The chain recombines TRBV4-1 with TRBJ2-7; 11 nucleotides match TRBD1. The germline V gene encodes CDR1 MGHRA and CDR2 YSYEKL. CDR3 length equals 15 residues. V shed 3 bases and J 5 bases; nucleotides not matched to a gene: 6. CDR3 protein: CASSHAGTGGNEQYF. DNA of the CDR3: TGCGCCAGCAGCCATGCCGGGACAGGGGGAAACGAGCAGTACTTC.

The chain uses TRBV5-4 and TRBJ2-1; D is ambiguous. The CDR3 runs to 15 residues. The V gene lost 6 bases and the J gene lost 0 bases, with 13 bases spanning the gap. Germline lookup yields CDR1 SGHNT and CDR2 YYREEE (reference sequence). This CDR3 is CASMPEKNSYNEQFF. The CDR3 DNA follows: TGTGCCAGCATGCCAGAGAAAAACTCCTACAATGAGCAGTTCTTC.

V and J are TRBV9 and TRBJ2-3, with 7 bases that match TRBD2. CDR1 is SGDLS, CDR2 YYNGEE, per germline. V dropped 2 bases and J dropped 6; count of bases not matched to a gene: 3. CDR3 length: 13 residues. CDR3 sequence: CASSVAGGDTQYF. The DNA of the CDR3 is TGTGCCAGCAGCGTTGCCGGGGGGGATACGCAGTATTTT.

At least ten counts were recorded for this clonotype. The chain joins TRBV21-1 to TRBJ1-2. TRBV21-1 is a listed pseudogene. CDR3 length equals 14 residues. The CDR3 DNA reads TGTGCCAGCAGCACGCTTAGTGTGGTGGATGGCTACACCTTC. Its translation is CASSTLSVVDGYTF.

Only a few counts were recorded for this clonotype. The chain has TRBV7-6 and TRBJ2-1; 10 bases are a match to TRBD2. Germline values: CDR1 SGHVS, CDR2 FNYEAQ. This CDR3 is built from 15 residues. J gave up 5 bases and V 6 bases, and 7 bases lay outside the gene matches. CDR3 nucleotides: TGTGCCAGCAGTTCCCAACTAGCGGGAAACAATGAGCAGTTCTTC. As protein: CASSSQLAGNNEQFF.